This is a list of T cell receptor beta chains from one sample in a study of post-analysis software for immune sequencing data. TCRdb passed the PCR reads through MiXCR, listing each CDR3 protein once. The table lists 820,000 or so distinct CDR3 sequences, roughly 50% of them singletons. Sequences were obtained from blood. The receptors were sampled from a girl aged 5-17 years with multiple sclerosis. Both conserved end residues are part of each CDR3. A D gene is named only where the DNA matches it firmly. Some rows have no size entry. The others give once, few or many, or a class for an expanded clone.

clone_size | d_call | j_call | v_call | cdr3_nt | cdr3_aa
- | - | TRBJ2-7 | TRBV20-1 | TGCAGTGCTAGAGATGAAGGGGCTTTTGAGCAGTACTTC | CSARDEGAFEQYF
- | - | TRBJ1-2 | TRBV18 | TGTGCCAGCTCACCGGGGCAGCATGCCCAAGGGGGCTACACCTTC | CASSPGQHAQGGYTF
- | - | TRBJ1-2 | TRBV7-8 | TGTGCCAGGCTGACCGTAAACTATGGCTACACCTTC | CARLTVNYGYTF
once | - | TRBJ2-7 | TRBV29-1 | TGCAGCGTTGAAGACAACCGCCACGAGCAGTACTTC | CSVEDNRHEQYF
few | - | TRBJ2-7 | TRBV4-1 | TGCGCCAGCAGCCAACCGGGACGAAGGTACGAGCAGTACTTC | CASSQPGRRYEQYF
- | - | TRBJ1-4 | TRBV12-3/TRBV12-4 | TGTGCCAGCACTTCTTTCGACAGTGGGGAAAAACTGTTTTTT | CASTSFDSGEKLFF
few | TRBD2 | TRBJ2-3 | TRBV5-1 | TGCGCCAGCAGCTCATACTTAGCGGGGGGCCCCACAGATACGCAGTATTTT | CASSSYLAGGPTDTQYF
few | - | TRBJ2-1 | TRBV10-3 | TGTGCCATCAGTGAGTCTCCGGGGTACGGTGAGCAGTTCTTC | CAISESPGYGEQFF
- | - | TRBJ1-4 | TRBV20-1 | TGCAGTGCCTTCTCCCGGGGGGCGCATAATGATGAAAAACTGTTTTTT | CSAFSRGAHNDEKLFF
- | TRBD2 | TRBJ2-1 | TRBV7-2 | TGTGCCAGCAGCCCTCGGGGGGGCCGGGATGAGCAGTTCTTC | CASSPRGGRDEQFF